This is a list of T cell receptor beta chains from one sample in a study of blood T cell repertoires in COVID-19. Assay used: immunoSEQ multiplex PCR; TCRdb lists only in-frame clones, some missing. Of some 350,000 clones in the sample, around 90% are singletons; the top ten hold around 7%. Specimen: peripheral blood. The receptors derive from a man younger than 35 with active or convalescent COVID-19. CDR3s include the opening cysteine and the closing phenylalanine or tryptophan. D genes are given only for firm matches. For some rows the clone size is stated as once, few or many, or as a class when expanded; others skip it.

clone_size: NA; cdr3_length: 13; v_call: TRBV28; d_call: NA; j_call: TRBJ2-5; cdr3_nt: TGTGCCAGCAGACTACAGGGTGGGGAGACCCAGTACTTC; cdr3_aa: CASRLQGGETQYF
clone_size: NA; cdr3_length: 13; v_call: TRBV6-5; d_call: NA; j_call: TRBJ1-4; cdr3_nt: TGTGCCAGCAGTTACGGCCGTAATGAAAAACTGTTTTTT; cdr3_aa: CASSYGRNEKLFF
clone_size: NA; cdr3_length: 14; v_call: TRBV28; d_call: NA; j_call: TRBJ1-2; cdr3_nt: TGTGCCAGCCGGGGGGGGGAAAACAACTATGGCTACACCTTC; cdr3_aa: CASRGGENNYGYTF
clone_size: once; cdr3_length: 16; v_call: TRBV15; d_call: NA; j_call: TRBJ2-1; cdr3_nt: TGTGCCACCAGCAGAGCGACAGGGGGCTCGCGGGAGGGTTGCTTCTTC; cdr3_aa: CATSRATGGSREGCFF
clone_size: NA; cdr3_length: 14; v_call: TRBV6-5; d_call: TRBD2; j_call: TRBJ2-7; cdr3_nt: TGTGCCAGCAGTTTAGCGGGGGGGCAATACGAGCAGTACTTC; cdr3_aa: CASSLAGGQYEQYF
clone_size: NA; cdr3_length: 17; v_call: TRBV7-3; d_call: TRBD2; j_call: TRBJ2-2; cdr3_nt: TGTGCCAGCAGCCTACTAGCGGGAGGGCCATCCGGCGGGGAGCTGTTTTTT; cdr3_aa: CASSLLAGGPSGGELFF
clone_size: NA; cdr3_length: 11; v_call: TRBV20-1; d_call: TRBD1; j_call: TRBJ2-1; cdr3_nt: TGCAGTGCGAAAACGGGACAGGGGACAATCTTC; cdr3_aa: CSAKTGQGTIF
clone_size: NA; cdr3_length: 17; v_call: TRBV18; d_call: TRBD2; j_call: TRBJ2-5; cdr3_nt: TGTGCCAGCTCACCACCGGGGACTAGCGGGTACCAAGAGACCCAGTACTTC; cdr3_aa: CASSPPGTSGYQETQYF
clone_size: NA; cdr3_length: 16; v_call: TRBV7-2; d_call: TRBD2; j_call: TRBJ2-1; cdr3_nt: TGTGCCAGCAGCCCCCGGGGGCTAGCGGGGGGCAATGAGCAGTTCTTC; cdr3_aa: CASSPRGLAGGNEQFF
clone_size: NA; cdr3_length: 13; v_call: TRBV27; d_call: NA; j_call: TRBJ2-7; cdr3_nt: TGTGCCAGCAGTTTGTATCGGGACTACGAGCAGTACTTC; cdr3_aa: CASSLYRDYEQYF
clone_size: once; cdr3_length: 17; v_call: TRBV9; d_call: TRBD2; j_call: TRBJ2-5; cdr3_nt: TGTGCCAGCAGCGCCGGGGGACTAGCGGGGACCCAAGAGACCCAGTACTTC; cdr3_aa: CASSAGGLAGTQETQYF
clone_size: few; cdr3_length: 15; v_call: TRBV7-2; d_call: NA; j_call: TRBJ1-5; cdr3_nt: TGTGCCAGCAGCTTAGCTGGCGGGGGAGGTCAGCCCCAGCATTTT; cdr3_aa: CASSLAGGGGQPQHF
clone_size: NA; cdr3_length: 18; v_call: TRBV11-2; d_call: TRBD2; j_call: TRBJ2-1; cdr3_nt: TGTGCCAGCAGCTTAGATCCCGCATGGGCGGGAGTATACAATGAGCAGTTCTTC; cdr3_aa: CASSLDPAWAGVYNEQFF
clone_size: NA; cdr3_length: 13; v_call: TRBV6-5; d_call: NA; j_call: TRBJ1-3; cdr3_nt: TGTGCCAGCACCAGGGGCTTTGGAAACACCATATATTTT; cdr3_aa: CASTRGFGNTIYF
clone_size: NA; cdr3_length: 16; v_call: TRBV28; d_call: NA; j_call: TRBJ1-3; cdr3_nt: TGTGCCAGCAGTACACCGGAGGTACACTCTGGAAACACCATATATTTT; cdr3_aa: CASSTPEVHSGNTIYF
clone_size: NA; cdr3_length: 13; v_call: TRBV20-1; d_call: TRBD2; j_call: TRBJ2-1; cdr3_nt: TGCAGTGCTACTGAGGGAGGGAGCAATGAGCAGTTCTTC; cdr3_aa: CSATEGGSNEQFF
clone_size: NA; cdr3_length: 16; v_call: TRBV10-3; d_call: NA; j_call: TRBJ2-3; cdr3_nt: TGTGCCATCAGTGAGGGACAAAAGCTATTCACAGATACGCAGTATTTT; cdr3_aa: CAISEGQKLFTDTQYF
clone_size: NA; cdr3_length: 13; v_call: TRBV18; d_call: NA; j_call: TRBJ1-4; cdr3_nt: TGTGCCAGCTCACCTGCAGGGTATGAAAAACTGTTTTTT; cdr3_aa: CASSPAGYEKLFF
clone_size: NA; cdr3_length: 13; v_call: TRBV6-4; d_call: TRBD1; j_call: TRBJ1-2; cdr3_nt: TGTGCCAGCAGTGCCGGGACAGGGAATGGCTACACCTTC; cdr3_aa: CASSAGTGNGYTF
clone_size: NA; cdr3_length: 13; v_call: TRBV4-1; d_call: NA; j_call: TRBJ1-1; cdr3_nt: TGCGCCAGCAGCCAGGGGGCGAACTCTGAAGCTTTCTTT; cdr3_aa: CASSQGANSEAFF
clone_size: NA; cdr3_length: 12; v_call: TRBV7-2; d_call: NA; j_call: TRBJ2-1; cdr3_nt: TGTGCCAGCAGCTTAGGGCAGGCTGAGCAGTTCTTC; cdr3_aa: CASSLGQAEQFF
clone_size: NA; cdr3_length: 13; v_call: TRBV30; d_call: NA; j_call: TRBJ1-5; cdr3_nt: TGTGCCTGGAGTCTCTCTTTTCGGCAGCCCCAGCATTTT; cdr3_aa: CAWSLSFRQPQHF
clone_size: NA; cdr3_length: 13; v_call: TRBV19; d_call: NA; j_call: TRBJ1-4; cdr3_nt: TGTGCCAGTAGTTGGCGGAGGGTTGAAAAACTGTTTTTT; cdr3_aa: CASSWRRVEKLFF
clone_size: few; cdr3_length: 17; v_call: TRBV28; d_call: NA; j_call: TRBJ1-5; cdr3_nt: TGTGCCAGCAGTTTATCGAAAGGGGCGCCTAGCAATCAGCCCCAGCATTTT; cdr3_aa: CASSLSKGAPSNQPQHF
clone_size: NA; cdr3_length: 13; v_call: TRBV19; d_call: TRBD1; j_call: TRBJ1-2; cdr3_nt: TGTGCCAGCCAGAAGGCAGGGGGCGGTGGCTACACCTTC; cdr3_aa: CASQKAGGGGYTF
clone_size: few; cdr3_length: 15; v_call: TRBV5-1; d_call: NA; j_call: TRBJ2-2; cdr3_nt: TGCGCCAGCAGCCCGTCGACTCTGAACACCGGGGAGCTGTTTTTT; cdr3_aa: CASSPSTLNTGELFF
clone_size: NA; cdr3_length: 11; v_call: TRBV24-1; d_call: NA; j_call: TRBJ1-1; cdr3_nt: TGTGCCACCAGTCAGAACACTGAAGCTTTCTTT; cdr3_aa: CATSQNTEAFF
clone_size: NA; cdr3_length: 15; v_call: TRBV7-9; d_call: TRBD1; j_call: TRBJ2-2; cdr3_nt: TGTGCCAGCAGCTTGGACAGGACGAACACCGGGGAGCTGTTTTTT; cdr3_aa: CASSLDRTNTGELFF
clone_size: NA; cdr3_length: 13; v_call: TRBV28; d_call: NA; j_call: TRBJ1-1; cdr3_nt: TGTGCCAGCAGTTTACAGGGGCCCCCTGAAGCTTTCTTT; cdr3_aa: CASSLQGPPEAFF
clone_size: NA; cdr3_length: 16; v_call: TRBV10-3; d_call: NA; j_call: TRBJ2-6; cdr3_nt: TGTGCCATCAGTGAGTCGAGTTACTCTGGGGCCAACGTCCTGACTTTC; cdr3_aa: CAISESSYSGANVLTF
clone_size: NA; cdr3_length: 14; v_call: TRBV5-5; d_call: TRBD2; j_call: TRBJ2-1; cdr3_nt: TGTGCCAGCAGCAAGACTAGCTCAATCAATGAGCAGTTCTTC; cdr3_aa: CASSKTSSINEQFF
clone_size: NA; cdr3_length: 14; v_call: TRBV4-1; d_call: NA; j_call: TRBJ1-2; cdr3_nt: TGCGCCAGCAGCCAAGATTACAGGTTGGATGGCTACACCTTC; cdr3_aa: CASSQDYRLDGYTF
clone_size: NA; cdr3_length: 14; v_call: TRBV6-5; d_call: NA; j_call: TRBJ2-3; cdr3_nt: TGTGCCAGCAGCCCACAGGGAGGGACAGATACGCAGTATTTT; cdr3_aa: CASSPQGGTDTQYF
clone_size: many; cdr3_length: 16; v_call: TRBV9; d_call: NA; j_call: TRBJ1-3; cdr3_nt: TGTGCCAGCAGTCGCCTAGATCAGGGCTCTGGAAACACCATATATTTT; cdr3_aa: CASSRLDQGSGNTIYF
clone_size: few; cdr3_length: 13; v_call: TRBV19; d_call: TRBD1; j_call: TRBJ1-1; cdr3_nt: TGTGCCGCGCGGGACAGCTTGAACACTGAAGCTTTCTTT; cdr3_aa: CAARDSLNTEAFF
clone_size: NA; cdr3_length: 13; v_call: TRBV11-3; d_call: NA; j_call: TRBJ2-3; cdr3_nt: TGTGCCAGCAGCTTACAGTCCACAGATACGCAGTATTTT; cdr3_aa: CASSLQSTDTQYF
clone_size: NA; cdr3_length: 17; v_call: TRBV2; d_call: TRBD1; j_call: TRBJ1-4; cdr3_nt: TGTGCCAGCAGTGATTTGGGACAGGGGTGGACTAATGAAAAACTGTTTTTT; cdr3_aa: CASSDLGQGWTNEKLFF
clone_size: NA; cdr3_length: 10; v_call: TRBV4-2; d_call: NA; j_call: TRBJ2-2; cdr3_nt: TGTGCCAGCAGGAGCGGGGAGCTGTTTTTT; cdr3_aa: CASRSGELFF
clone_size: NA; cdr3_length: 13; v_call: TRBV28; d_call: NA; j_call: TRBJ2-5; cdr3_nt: TGTGCCAGCAGCCAGACTAGGGGAGAGACCCAGTACTTC; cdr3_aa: CASSQTRGETQYF
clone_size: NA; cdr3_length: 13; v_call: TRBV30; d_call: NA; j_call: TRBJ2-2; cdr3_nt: TGTGCCTGGGACGGTGTTAACACCGGGGAGCTGTTTTTT; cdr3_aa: CAWDGVNTGELFF
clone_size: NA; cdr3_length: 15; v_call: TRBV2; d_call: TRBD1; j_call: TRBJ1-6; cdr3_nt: TGTGCCAGCAGATTAACAGGGGATTTTAATTCACCCCTCCACTTT; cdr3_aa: CASRLTGDFNSPLHF
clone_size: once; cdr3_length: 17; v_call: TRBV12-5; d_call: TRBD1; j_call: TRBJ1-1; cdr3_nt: TGTGCTAGTGGTTTGGTCGATGGGACAGCACTCAACACTGAAGCTTTCTTT; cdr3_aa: CASGLVDGTALNTEAFF
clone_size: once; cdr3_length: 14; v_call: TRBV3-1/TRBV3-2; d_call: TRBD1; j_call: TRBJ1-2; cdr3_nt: TGTGCCAGCAGCCAAGTACAGGGGGCAGGAGGCTACACCTTC; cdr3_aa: CASSQVQGAGGYTF
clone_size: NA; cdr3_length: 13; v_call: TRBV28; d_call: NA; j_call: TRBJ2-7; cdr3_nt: TGTGCCAGCACAGGTCCCATCTCCTACGAGCAGTACTTC; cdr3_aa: CASTGPISYEQYF